This TCR beta chain appears in the sequencing data of a study of early T cells in non-severe SARS-CoV-2 infection. Using its own MiXCR run on the 5' RACE reads, TCRdb lists one record per CDR3 protein. The sample holds about 110,000 distinct CDR3 sequences, over 10% seen once. This CDR3 is built from 13 residues. The germline CDR1 and CDR2 sequences are KGHSH and LQKENI. V lost 6 bases to trimming and J lost 4 bases, with 10 bases between them. The input for sequencing was whole blood, taken at baseline. V usage is TRBV18 and J usage is TRBJ1-3, with D unclear. The TCR comes from an adult who was a healthcare worker with PCR-confirmed SARS-CoV-2 infection or an uninfected control (not recorded which). The CDR3 is CASSSEEGNTIYF. The CDR3 DNA is TGTGCCAGCTCTTCCGAAGAGGGAAACACCATATATTTT.